The rows below give T cell receptor beta chains drawn from one sample of a study of shared clonotypes between healthy human individuals. Sequencing used immunoSEQ multiplex PCR; TCRdb keeps in-frame clones, though not all of them. Here the sample spans 450,000 to 700,000 clones, 95% to 96% being singletons. The source material was naive CD8+ T cells sorted from blood. The receptors were sampled from a woman in her twenties or thirties in good health. Each CDR3 is given with its conserved first and last residue.

CDR3,V,J
CASSVSPGGDILYNEQFF,TRBV13,TRBJ2-1
CASSREGRGINQPQHF,TRBV21-1,TRBJ1-5
CSVGTSAAYEQYF,TRBV29-1,TRBJ2-7
CASSEGQAYEQYF,TRBV27,TRBJ2-7
CASSQQDGQPQHF,TRBV4-2,TRBJ1-5
CASSPRGGSYEQFF,TRBV28,TRBJ2-1
CASSLWGPHTDTQYF,TRBV7-9,TRBJ2-3
CASSLGSYEQYF,TRBV7-9,TRBJ2-7
CASSRLAETYNEQFF,TRBV7-9,TRBJ2-1
CASSESISYEQYF,TRBV10-1,TRBJ2-7
CASSPPYLSSYEQYF,TRBV7-8,-
CASSTSGLYNEQFF,TRBV19,TRBJ2-1
CASKGGGSADTQYF,TRBV28,TRBJ2-3
CASSFPAGGHFSTDTQYF,TRBV13,TRBJ2-3
CASRGGVERYEQYF,TRBV27,TRBJ2-7
CATSPPAMGVNEQFF,TRBV6-1,TRBJ2-1
CASSEFRGMEDTQYF,TRBV2,TRBJ2-3
CASAFGSGSSYEQYF,TRBV27,TRBJ2-7
CASSLGRGPDLQPQHF,TRBV5-6,TRBJ1-5
CASTHEAVNTEAFF,TRBV28,TRBJ1-1
CASSVSTDTQYF,TRBV9,TRBJ2-3
CASSLATTVEQFF,TRBV11-2,TRBJ2-1
CASRLLAEGEQFF,TRBV28,TRBJ2-1
CASSFQGAQSPLHF,TRBV5-6,TRBJ1-6
CASSPGAAGTQYF,TRBV5-5,TRBJ2-5
CASSLTDAGELFF,TRBV27,TRBJ2-2
CASSKSNTSGDEQYF,TRBV21-1,TRBJ2-7
CASTLQSSGANVLTF,TRBV13,TRBJ2-6